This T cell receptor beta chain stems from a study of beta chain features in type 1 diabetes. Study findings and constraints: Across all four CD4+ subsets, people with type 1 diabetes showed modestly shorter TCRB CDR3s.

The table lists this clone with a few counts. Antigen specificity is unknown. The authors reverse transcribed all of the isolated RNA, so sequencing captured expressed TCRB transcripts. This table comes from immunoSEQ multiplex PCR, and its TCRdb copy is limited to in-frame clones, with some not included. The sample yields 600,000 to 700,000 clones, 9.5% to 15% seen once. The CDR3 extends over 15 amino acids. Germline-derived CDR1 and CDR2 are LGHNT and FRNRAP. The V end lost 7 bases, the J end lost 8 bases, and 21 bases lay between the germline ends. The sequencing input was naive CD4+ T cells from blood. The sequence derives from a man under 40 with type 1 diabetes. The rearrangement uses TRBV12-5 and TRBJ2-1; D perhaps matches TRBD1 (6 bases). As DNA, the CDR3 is TGTGCTAGTGCCCCAAGAACGGCAGGGGTGGATGAGCAGTTCTTC. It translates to CASAPRTAGVDEQFF.